The 24 T cell receptor beta chains below all came from one sample that was sequenced in a study of cytomegalovirus exposure and HLA in healthy donors. PCR used 60 Vbeta primers and 13 Jbeta primers. The repertoire was sequenced with immunoSEQ multiplex PCR; TCRdb's copy has only in-frame clones and lacks some. Altogether some 110,000 clones are present, more than 75% being singletons, with the ten largest covering less than 4.5%. The sample taken for sequencing was PBMCs. The receptors were gathered from a man aged 35 to 55 in good health and CMV-seronegative.

The rearrangement uses TRBV28 and TRBJ1-1, with D possibly matching TRBD1 (6 bases). Germline V gene sequence: CDR1 MDHEN, CDR2 SYDVKM. This CDR3 region has 15 residues. Trimming left V 2 bases short and J 0 bases short, with 10 bases between. CDR3: CASSLRGSMNTEAFF. In DNA form, the CDR3 reads TGTGCCAGCAGTTTAAGGGGGTCAATGAACACTGAAGCTTTCTTT.

The chain joins TRBV11-1 to TRBJ2-1, with a possible D match to TRBD2 (7 bases). Trimming shortened V by 5 bases and J by 6 bases, and 20 bases separated the two germline ends. CDR1 SGHAT and CDR2 FQDESV come from the germline V gene (reference sequence). CDR3 length equals 16 residues. The CDR3: CASSTGGAEWVNEQFF. CDR3 bases: TGTGCCAGCAGCACTGGGGGGGCTGAATGGGTCAATGAGCAGTTCTTC.

V usage is TRBV4-1 and J usage is TRBJ2-2; D unclear. Germline V gene lookup returns CDR1 MGHRA and CDR2 YSYEKL. Deletions cut 0 bases from V and 3 bases from J, with 14 bases between. This CDR3 is built from 17 residues. The CDR3 DNA sequence: TGCGCCAGCAGCCAAGAGGTGTCGCAGGCGCACACCGGGGAGCTGTTTTTT. Translated, it gives CASSQEVSQAHTGELFF.

The chain couples TRBV20-1 to TRBJ1-2; 7 nucleotides line up with TRBD1. The germline gives CDR1 DFQATT, CDR2 SNEGSKA (reference sequence). The CDR3 consists of 11 residues. J lost 8 bases, V lost 8 bases, and 8 bases had no gene match. This CDR3 reads CSTKDRLGYTF. CDR3 DNA: TGCAGTACCAAGGACAGGTTGGGCTACACCTTC.

The chain couples TRBV5-1 to TRBJ1-5; 7 nucleotides align to TRBD1. V trimming: 3 bases; J trimming: 5 bases; junction bases outside the gene matches: 8. The CDR3 length is 15 residues. Germline V gene lookup returns CDR1 SGHRS and CDR2 YFSETQ. The CDR3 DNA follows: TGCGCCAGCAGCTCGGGGACAACAGGGGATCAGCCCCAGCATTTT. This translates into CASSSGTTGDQPQHF.

V gene TRBV28 combines with J gene TRBJ2-7; no clear D. Trimming left V 0 bases short and J 0 bases short, with 9 bases between. CDR1 MDHEN and CDR2 SYDVKM come from the germline V gene. CDR3 length: 15 residues. The CDR3 DNA follows: TGTGCCAGCAGTTTATGGGCGGCAAACTCCTACGAGCAGTACTTC. Protein: CASSLWAANSYEQYF.

This clone was recorded once. The rearrangement links TRBV15 to TRBJ2-4; TRBD2 aligns across 9 bases. The germline V gene has CDR1 LNHNV and CDR2 YYDKDF (reference sequence). V was pared by 3 bases and J by 0 bases, with 12 bases of the junction left unmatched. The CDR3 consists of 19 residues. The CDR3 region is CATSSERGDSKVAKNIQYF. CDR3 bases: TGTGCCACCAGCAGCGAGCGGGGGGACTCGAAAGTAGCCAAAAACATTCAGTACTTC.

This sequence joins TRBV2 and TRBJ2-7, with D perhaps TRBD2 (5 bases). This CDR3 has 12 amino acids. Germline loops: CDR1 SNHLY, CDR2 FYNNEI. Deletions cut 8 bases from V and 8 bases from J, with 16 bases between. CDR3 region: CASRSEVVKQYF. The CDR3 DNA sequence: TGTGCCAGCCGCTCGGAGGTGGTAAAGCAGTACTTC.

The CDR3 DNA reads as TGCGCCAGCAGCCAAGACCAGCAGGGATACAATGAGCAGTTCTTC. This encodes CASSQDQQGYNEQFF. This sequence joins TRBV4-1 and TRBJ2-1, with D maybe TRBD1 (5 bases). CDR3 size: 15 residues. In germline, CDR1 is MGHRA, CDR2 YSYEKL. With 0 bases removed from V and 4 bases from J, the gap between germline ends came to 10 bases.

The CDR3 here is CASERLDLNTEAFF. The CDR3 bases are TGTGCCAGCGAACGACTTGACCTGAACACTGAAGCTTTCTTT. The genes are TRBV6-1 and TRBJ1-1; D ambiguous. Germline CDR1 MNHNS, CDR2 SASEGT. Trimming removed 8 bases at V and 0 bases at J, with 13 bases between. CDR3 length equals 14 residues.

The chain has TRBV4-3 and TRBJ2-2; TRBD1 is a possible D gene (6 bases). The germline CDR1 and CDR2 sequences are LGHNA and YSLEER. V dropped 4 bases and J dropped 4 bases, with 19 bases sitting between them. The length of the CDR3 is 17 residues. CDR3 sequence (DNA): TGCGCCAGCAGCCGACAAACAGGGACCGGGGTCACCGGGGAGCTGTTTTTT. This gives the protein CASSRQTGTGVTGELFF.

The chain combines TRBV7-2 with TRBJ1-1, with a weak D call TRBD1 (5 bases). The CDR3 spans 13 residues. Between the trimmed V and J ends, which lost 4 bases and 3 bases, there was a span of 9 bases. Germline V gene data show CDR1 as SGHTA and CDR2 as FQGNSA. CDR3 sequence (DNA): TGTGCCAGCAGCTGGGGCCCATACACTGAAGCTTTCTTT. This sequence encodes CASSWGPYTEAFF. The full variable domain, in which reference TRBV7-2 and TRBJ1-1 provide the parts outside the CDR3, is GAGVSQSPSNKVTEKGKDVELRCDPISGHTALYWYRQSLGQGLEFLIYFQGNSAPDKSGLPSDRFSAERTGGSVSTLTIQRTQQEDSAVYLCASSWGPYTEAFFGQGTRLTVV.

This clone has just a few counts. The CDR3 sequence: CARRWVEGSSYEQYF. CDR3 bases: TGTGCCAGAAGGTGGGTGGAGGGAAGTTCCTACGAGCAGTACTTC. The V and J genes are TRBV7-5 and TRBJ2-7; TRBD2 was called by the table and not checked on the DNA. TRBV7-5 is reported as a pseudogene. The CDR3 loop spans 15 amino acids.

The rearrangement uses TRBV7-3 and TRBJ2-1, with TRBD2 identical over 8 bases. The CDR3 loop spans 16 amino acids. CDR1 and CDR2 (germline): SGHTA, FQGTGA. The V segment lost 3 bases and the J segment 5 bases; nucleotides outside the gene matches: 9. Here the CDR3 reads CASSFQPSGGNNEQFF. DNA for the CDR3: TGTGCCAGCAGCTTTCAGCCCAGCGGGGGCAACAATGAGCAGTTCTTC.

The V gene is TRBV13, the J gene TRBJ1-1; 7 bases match TRBD1. The CDR3 spans 17 residues. CDR1 is PRHDT and CDR2 is FYEKMQ in the germline V gene (reference sequence). V lost 1 base, J lost 0 bases, and 8 bases stayed unmatched. The CDR3: CASSLERGDSLNTEAFF. In DNA, the CDR3 is TGTGCCAGCAGCTTAGAGAGGGGGGACAGCCTGAACACTGAAGCTTTCTTT.

The count of this clone is one. The chain couples TRBV5-1 to TRBJ2-3; 12 bases are shared with TRBD2. The CDR3 is 16 amino acids. With 7 bases clipped from V and 3 bases from J, the junction kept 9 bases outside the gene matches. Looked up from germline, CDR1 is SGHRS and CDR2 is YFSETQ. CDR3 amino acids: CASRLGTSGLTDTQYF. The CDR3 nucleotides read TGCGCCAGCCGACTCGGGACTAGCGGGTTGACAGATACGCAGTATTTT.

V usage is TRBV7-2 and J usage is TRBJ2-7; 14 bases fit TRBD2. The germline gives CDR1 SGHTA, CDR2 FQGNSA. The CDR3 runs 17 residues. Trimming cost V 3 bases and J 0 bases; bases outside gene matches: 4. The CDR3 region is CASSLRGLAGGSYEQYF. DNA for the CDR3: TGTGCCAGCAGCTTGCGAGGACTAGCGGGGGGCTCCTACGAGCAGTACTTC.

The rearrangement uses TRBV5-1 and TRBJ1-2; no firm D call. Looked up from germline, CDR1 is SGHRS and CDR2 is YFSETQ. The CDR3 is 13 amino acids. Trimming took 3 bases from V and 6 from J, leaving 12 bases between them. The CDR3 spells CASSYGGLDGYTF. Written as DNA, the CDR3 is TGCGCCAGCAGCTACGGCGGGCTCGATGGCTACACCTTC.

J is TRBJ1-3 and V is TRBV6-1; D gene uncertain. Looked up from germline, CDR1 is MNHNS and CDR2 is SASEGT. The CDR3 length is 14 residues. V was trimmed by 4 bases and J by 0 bases, leaving 7 bases between them. Here the CDR3 DNA reads TGTGCCAGCAGTGCCGGGATCTCTGGAAACACCATATATTTT. It specifies CASSAGISGNTIYF.

The gene calls are TRBV28 and TRBJ1-4; tentatively, D is TRBD1 (5 bases). The CDR3 is 17 amino acids. Trimming stripped 3 bases from V and 0 bases from J, with 14 bases between. CDR1 MDHEN and CDR2 SYDVKM come from the germline V gene. DNA of the CDR3: TGTGCCAGCAGTTTTGGAGGGGCTGGGGCAACTAATGAAAAACTGTTTTTT. Residues: CASSFGGAGATNEKLFF. Full variable domain (missing parts from reference TRBV28 and TRBJ1-4): DVKVTQSSRYLVKRTGEKVFLECVQDMDHENMFWYRQDPGLGLRLIYFSYDVKMKEKGDIPEGYSVSREKKERFSLILESASTNQTSMYLCASSFGGAGATNEKLFFGSGTQLSVL.

In its sample, this clone was seen once. The J gene is TRBJ1-2, the V gene TRBV4-1; D may be TRBD1 (5 bases). Germline CDR1 and CDR2: MGHRA and YSYEKL. The V end lost 4 bases, the J end lost 7 bases, and 16 bases lay between the germline ends. This CDR3 spans 14 amino acids. DNA for the CDR3: TGCGCCAGCAGCCCGCATGTGGGGGGTCGTGGCTACACCTTC. Protein sequence: CASSPHVGGRGYTF.

This clone was counted only a few times. V and J are TRBV9 and TRBJ1-1, with D maybe TRBD1 (5 bases). CDR1 SGDLS and CDR2 YYNGEE come from the germline V gene. This CDR3 spans 12 amino acids. The V end was cut by 5 bases, the J end by 1 base, with 6 bases between. The CDR3 spells CASRGGNTEAFF. The CDR3 bases are TGTGCCAGCAGGGGGGGGAACACTGAAGCTTTCTTT.

J is TRBJ1-2 and V is TRBV15; possible D gene TRBD1, 6 bases. The CDR3 has 16 residues. Deletions cut 4 bases from V and 4 bases from J, with 19 bases between. The germline gives CDR1 LNHNV, CDR2 YYDKDF (reference sequence). The CDR3, as DNA: TGTGCCACCAGCAATCCGGGACACCAAAGGGGCTATGGCTACACCTTC. Translated, it gives CATSNPGHQRGYGYTF.

The genes are TRBV5-4 and TRBJ2-3; TRBD2 might be the D (6 bases). The CDR3 is 17 residues long. V lost 6 bases and J 3 bases, leaving 23 bases between the germline ends. CDR1 and CDR2 from the germline V gene are SGHNT and YYREEE (reference sequence). The CDR3 here is CASIKKQRTEGTDTQYF. DNA of the CDR3: TGTGCCAGCATCAAAAAGCAGAGAACGGAGGGAACAGATACGCAGTATTTT.